These 6 T cell receptor beta chains came from one sample sequenced in a study of blood T cell repertoires in COVID-19. Assay used: immunoSEQ multiplex PCR; TCRdb lists only in-frame clones, some missing. The sample has about 21,000 clones, about 78% seen once; the top ten hold about 13%. The sample consisted of peripheral blood. The receptors stem from a man aged 55-75 years with active COVID-19.

This chain joins TRBV11-1 and TRBJ1-3, with 8 positions matching TRBD1. From germline, CDR1 is SGHAT and CDR2 FQDESV (reference sequence). This CDR3 region has 16 residues. V trimming: 0 bases; J trimming: 3 bases; junction bases outside the gene matches: 4. This CDR3 reads CASSLAPGGFGNTIYF. Written as DNA, the CDR3 is TGTGCCAGCAGCTTAGCTCCAGGGGGCTTTGGAAACACCATATATTTT.

This chain links TRBV5-6 with TRBJ1-1; D gene uncertain. The CDR3 loop spans 13 amino acids. The germline V and J ends were trimmed by 2 bases and 3 bases, with 8 bases remaining between them. Per germline, CDR1 SGHDT and CDR2 YYEEEE. The CDR3 loop reads CASSFSTYTEAFF. The CDR3 coding sequence is TGTGCCAGCAGCTTCTCGACTTACACTGAAGCTTTCTTT.

The chain has TRBV7-9 and TRBJ2-2, with 8 bases lining up with TRBD2. Germline assignment: CDR1 SEHNR and CDR2 FQNEAQ (reference sequence). The V gene end was trimmed by 4 bases and the J gene end by 1 base; junction bases not matched to a gene: 11. This CDR3 is 18 amino acids long. The CDR3 region is CASSSLITSGQNTGELFF. The DNA of the CDR3 is TGTGCCAGCAGCTCCCTAATAACTAGCGGACAGAACACCGGGGAGCTGTTTTTT.

The chain joins TRBV18 to TRBJ1-4, with no clear D. From germline, CDR1 is KGHSH and CDR2 LQKENI. Trimming shortened V by 6 bases and J by 4 bases, and 12 bases separated the two germline ends. CDR3 length: 14 amino acids. The CDR3 bases are TGTGCCAGCTCTCTTTCCGGGAATAATGAAAAACTGTTTTTT. This encodes CASSLSGNNEKLFF.

The chain recombines TRBV4-2 with TRBJ1-2; 9 bases map to TRBD1. CDR1 and CDR2 (germline): LGHNA, YNFKEQ. After removal of 3 bases from V and 4 bases from J, the junction contained 6 bases not matched to a gene. The length of the CDR3 is 15 residues. The CDR3 is CASSHGTGSLYGYTF. In DNA form, the CDR3 reads TGTGCCAGCAGCCACGGGACAGGGTCTCTCTATGGCTACACCTTC.

V is TRBV5-4 and J is TRBJ2-2; D is possibly TRBD2 (6 bases). CDR1 is SGHNT, CDR2 YYREEE, per germline (reference sequence). The CDR3 runs to 14 residues. The V end was cut by 4 bases, the J end by 5 bases, with 12 bases between. This CDR3 reads CASSTATSTGELFF. The CDR3 coding sequence is TGTGCCAGCAGCACCGCGACTAGTACCGGGGAGCTGTTTTTT.